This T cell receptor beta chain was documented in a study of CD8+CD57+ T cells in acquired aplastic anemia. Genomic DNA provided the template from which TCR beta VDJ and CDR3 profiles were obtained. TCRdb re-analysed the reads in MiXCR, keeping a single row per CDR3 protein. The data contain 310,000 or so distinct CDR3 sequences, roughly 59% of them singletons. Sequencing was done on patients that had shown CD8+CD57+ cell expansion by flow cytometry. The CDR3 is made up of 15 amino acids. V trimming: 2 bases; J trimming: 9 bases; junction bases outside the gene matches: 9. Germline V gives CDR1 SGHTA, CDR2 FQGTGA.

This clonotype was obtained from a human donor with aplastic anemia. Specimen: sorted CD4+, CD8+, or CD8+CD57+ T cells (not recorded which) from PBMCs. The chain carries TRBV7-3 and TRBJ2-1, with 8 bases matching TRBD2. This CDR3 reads CASSLSGGGRSEQFF. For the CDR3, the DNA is TGTGCCAGCAGCTTATCTGGCGGGGGGAGGAGTGAGCAGTTCTTC.